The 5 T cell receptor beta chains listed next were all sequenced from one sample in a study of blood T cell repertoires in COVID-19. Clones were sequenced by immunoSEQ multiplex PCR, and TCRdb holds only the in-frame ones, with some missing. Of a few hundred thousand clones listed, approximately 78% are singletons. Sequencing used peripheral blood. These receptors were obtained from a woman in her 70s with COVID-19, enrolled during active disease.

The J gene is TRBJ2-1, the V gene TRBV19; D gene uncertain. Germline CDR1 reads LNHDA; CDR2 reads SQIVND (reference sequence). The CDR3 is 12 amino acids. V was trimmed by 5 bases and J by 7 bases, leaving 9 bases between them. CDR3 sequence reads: CASSDPRNEQFF. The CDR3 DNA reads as TGTGCCAGTAGTGATCCCAGGAATGAGCAGTTCTTC.

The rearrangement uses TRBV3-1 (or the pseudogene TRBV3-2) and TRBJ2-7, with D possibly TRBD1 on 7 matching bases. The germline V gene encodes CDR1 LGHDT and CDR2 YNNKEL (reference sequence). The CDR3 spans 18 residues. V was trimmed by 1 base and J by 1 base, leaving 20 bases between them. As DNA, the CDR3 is TGTGCCAGCAGCCAAGGGGGGCTTGGCAGGGGGGTTTCCTACGAGCAGTACTTC. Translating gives CASSQGGLGRGVSYEQYF.

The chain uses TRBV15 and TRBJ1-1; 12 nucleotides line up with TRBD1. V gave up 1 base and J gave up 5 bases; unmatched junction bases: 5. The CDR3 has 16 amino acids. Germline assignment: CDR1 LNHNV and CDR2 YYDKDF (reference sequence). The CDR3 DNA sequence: TGTGCCACCAGCAGAGGGGACAGGGGGCGAGGGACTGAAGCTTTCTTT. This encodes CATSRGDRGRGTEAFF. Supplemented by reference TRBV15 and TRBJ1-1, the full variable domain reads DAMVIQNPRYQVTQFGKPVTLSCSQTLNHNVMYWYQQKSSQAPKLLFHYYDKDFNNEADTPDNFQSRRPNTSFCFLDIRSPGLGDTAMYLCATSRGDRGRGTEAFFGQGTRLTVV.

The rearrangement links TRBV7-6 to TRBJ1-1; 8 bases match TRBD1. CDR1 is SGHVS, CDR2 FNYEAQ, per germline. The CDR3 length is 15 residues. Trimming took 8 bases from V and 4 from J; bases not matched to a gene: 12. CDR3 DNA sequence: TGTGCCAGCTCCCTCCAAGACAGGGGCGGCACTGAAGCTTTCTTT. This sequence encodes CASSLQDRGGTEAFF. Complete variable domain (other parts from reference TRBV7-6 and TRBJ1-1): GAGVSQSPRYKVTKRGQDVALRCDPISGHVSLYWYRQALGQGPEFLTYFNYEAQQDKSGLPNDRFSAERPEGSISTLTIQRTEQRDSAMYRCASSLQDRGGTEAFFGQGTRLTVV.

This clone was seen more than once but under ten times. CDR3 region: CSVETGRYNSPLHF. The CDR3 DNA follows: TGCAGCGTTGAAACAGGACGCTATAATTCACCCCTCCACTTT. The gene calls are TRBV29-1 and TRBJ1-6, with D possibly matching TRBD1 (5 bases). Germline V gene lookup returns CDR1 SQVTM and CDR2 ANQGSEA. The CDR3 sequence is 14 residues long. V was clipped by 2 bases and J by 3 bases, with 8 bases between them.